The clone carrying this T cell receptor (beta chain) is medium-sized by share. Thyroid surgery took place with no prior treatment in any patient. The sample is drawn from a study of metastatic and nonmetastatic thyroid tumors. The CDR3 totals 12 residues. Germline lookup yields CDR1 KGHDR and CDR2 SFDVKD. V was cut by 3 bases and J by 7 bases, with 9 bases left in between. TCRdb re-called the PCR reads with MiXCR. Altogether tens of thousands of clones are present, about 11% being singletons, with the ten largest covering around 7.3%. This receptor was taken from a female donor with papillary thyroid cancer or a benign thyroid nodule (not recorded which). Some clones in this sample may be carry-over from other donors' samples. The V and J genes are TRBV24-1 and TRBJ2-7; D may be TRBD2 (5 bases). Sequencing was performed on blood. The CDR3 sequence: CATSDTGREQYF. For the CDR3, the DNA is TGTGCCACCAGTGATACGGGGAGAGAGCAGTACTTC.